Shown below are 6 T cell receptor beta chains from a single sample sequenced in a study of blood T cell repertoires in COVID-19. Some clones are missing from TCRdb's copy, which holds only in-frame ones; the method was immunoSEQ multiplex PCR. The table has about 210,000 clones, more than 70% seen once; the top ten hold less than 3.5%. The material sequenced was peripheral blood. All receptors derive from a man aged 45-65 years with active or convalescent COVID-19.

The chain couples TRBV19 to TRBJ1-2, with a tentative D call TRBD1 (5 bases). CDR1 and CDR2 (germline): LNHDA, SQIVND (reference sequence). The CDR3 has 14 residues. V dropped 7 bases and J dropped 2 bases, with 14 bases sitting between them. CDR3 sequence: CASNDRTPNYGYTF. The CDR3 bases are TGTGCCAGTAACGATCGGACACCCAACTATGGCTACACCTTC.

This rearrangement joins TRBV3-1 (or the pseudogene TRBV3-2) to TRBJ2-3; D not certain. Trimming took off 4 bases at V and 5 bases at J, with 16 bases between the two ends. Germline V lookup: CDR1 LGHDT, CDR2 YNNKEL (reference sequence). The CDR3 consists of 15 residues. CDR3 nucleotide sequence: TGTGCCAGCAGCCCCCGGGTCCCGGCTAAAGATACGCAGTATTTT. It specifies CASSPRVPAKDTQYF.

The chain recombines TRBV11-3 with TRBJ1-1, with 9 positions matching TRBD1. The CDR3 has 16 amino acids. Germline-derived CDR1 and CDR2 are SGHNT and YENEEA. Trimming at V came to 5 bases and at J to 2 bases, leaving 9 bases not matched to a gene. The CDR3 DNA reads TGTGCCAGCAGCCCCTCAGTGGGACAGGGAAACACTGAAGCTTTCTTT. It encodes CASSPSVGQGNTEAFF.

The DNA of the CDR3 is TGCGCCAGCAGTGTTAGCGGCGGTGAACTGTTTTTT. This encodes CASSVSGGELFF. The V call is TRBV10-1, the J call TRBJ1-4; D uncertain. Germline V lookup: CDR1 WNHNN, CDR2 SYGVQD (reference sequence). The CDR3 length is 12 residues. Trimming took 4 bases from V and 12 from J, leaving 12 bases between them.

CDR3 in DNA: TGTGCCAGCAGTCGGGACAGCCGTGATGGCTACACCTTC. It encodes CASSRDSRDGYTF. The chain joins TRBV6-5 to TRBJ1-2; 7 bases agree with TRBD1. Trimming removed 5 bases from V and 6 bases from J; junction bases left unmatched: 6. Per germline, CDR1 MNHEY and CDR2 SVGAGI. This CDR3 has 13 amino acids.

V usage is TRBV7-2 and J usage is TRBJ1-2, with 9 bases lining up with TRBD1. This CDR3 has 14 amino acids. Trimming at V came to 3 bases and at J to 8 bases, leaving 7 bases not matched to a gene. Germline V lookup: CDR1 SGHTA, CDR2 FQGNSA. This CDR3 is CASSLGQGMRGYTF. The CDR3 DNA reads TGTGCCAGCAGCTTGGGACAGGGTATGAGGGGCTACACCTTC.